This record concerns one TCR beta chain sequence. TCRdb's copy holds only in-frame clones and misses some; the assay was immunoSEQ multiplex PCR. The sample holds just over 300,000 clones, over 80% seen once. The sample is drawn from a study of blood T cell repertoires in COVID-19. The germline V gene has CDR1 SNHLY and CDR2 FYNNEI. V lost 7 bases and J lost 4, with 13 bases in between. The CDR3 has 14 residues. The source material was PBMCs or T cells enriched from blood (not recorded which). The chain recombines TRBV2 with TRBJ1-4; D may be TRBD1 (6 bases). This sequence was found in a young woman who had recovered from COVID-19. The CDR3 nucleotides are TGTGCCAGCATTGCTCCAGGGGTTAATGAAAAACTGTTTTTT. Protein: CASIAPGVNEKLFF.